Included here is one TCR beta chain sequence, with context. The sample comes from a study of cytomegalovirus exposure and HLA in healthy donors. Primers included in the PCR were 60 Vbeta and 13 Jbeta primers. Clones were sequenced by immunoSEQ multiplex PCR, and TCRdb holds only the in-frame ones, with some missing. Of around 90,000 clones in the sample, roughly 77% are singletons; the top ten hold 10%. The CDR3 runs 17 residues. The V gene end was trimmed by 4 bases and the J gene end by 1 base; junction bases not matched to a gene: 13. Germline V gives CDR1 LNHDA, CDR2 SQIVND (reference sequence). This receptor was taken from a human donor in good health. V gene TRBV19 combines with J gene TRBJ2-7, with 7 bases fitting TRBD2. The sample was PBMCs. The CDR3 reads CASSTRLGRGLSYEQYF. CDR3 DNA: TGTGCCAGTAGTACCCGCCTGGGGAGGGGTTTATCCTACGAGCAGTACTTC.